These T cell receptor beta chains were read from a single sample in a study of T cells in Graves' hyperthyroidism and ophthalmopathy. TCRdb analysed the multiplex PCR reads with MiXCR anew, one entry per CDR3 protein. The data hold roughly 380,000 distinct CDR3 sequences, with roughly 14% observed a single time. The sample consisted of blood. These receptors were collected from a woman aged 60 to 75 with Graves' hyperthyroidism. Both conserved end residues are part of each CDR3. A D gene is named only where the DNA matches it firmly. Clone size is shown for a subset of rows, as once, few, many or a class of expanded clone.

>TRBV7-8|many|NA|TRBJ2-5
CASSLDGETQYF
TGTGCCAGCAGCTTAGACGGGGAGACCCAGTACTTC
>TRBV7-2|NA|TRBD1|TRBJ1-5
CASSLVGQGNQPQHF
TGTGCCAGCAGCTTAGTGGGACAGGGGAATCAGCCCCAGCATTTT
>TRBV12-5|many|NA|TRBJ1-1
CASGLVYSPNTEAFF
TGTGCTAGTGGTTTGGTATACAGTCCGAATACTGAAGCTTTCTTT
>TRBV12-3/TRBV12-4|many|TRBD2|TRBJ2-1
CASSLAGGPVEQFF
TGTGCCAGCAGTTTGGCGGGAGGGCCCGTAGAGCAGTTCTTC
>TRBV3-1|NA|TRBD2|TRBJ2-7
CASSQEGLAALYEQYF
TGTGCCAGCAGCCAAGAGGGACTAGCTGCCCTCTACGAGCAGTACTTC
>TRBV18|many|NA|TRBJ1-5
CASSPQAGVTEPQHF
TGTGCCAGCTCACCACAGGCCGGCGTGACCGAGCCCCAGCATTTT
>TRBV6-1|NA|NA|TRBJ1-5
CASNHRGSQPQHF
TGTGCCAGCAATCACCGAGGGAGTCAGCCCCAGCATTTT
>TRBV4-1|few|NA|TRBJ2-2
CASSQWGSGTGELFF
TGCGCCAGCAGCCAATGGGGGAGTGGCACCGGGGAGCTGTTTTTT
>TRBV11-2|few|TRBD1|TRBJ2-7
CASSLQGVWTYEQYF
TGTGCCAGCAGCTTACAGGGGGTATGGACCTACGAGCAGTACTTC
>TRBV12-3/TRBV12-4|many|TRBD2|TRBJ2-7
CASSLRLAGVYEQYF
TGTGCCAGCAGTTTACGACTAGCGGGGGTCTACGAGCAGTACTTC
>TRBV24-1|many|TRBD2|TRBJ2-1
CATSGTSGSGEQFF
TGTGCCACCAGTGGGACTAGCGGGAGCGGTGAGCAGTTCTTC
>TRBV29-1|NA|TRBD2|TRBJ2-2
CSASPLASGRAGLTGELFF
TGCAGCGCCTCACCGCTGGCTAGCGGGAGGGCGGGCCTCACCGGGGAGCTGTTTTTT
>TRBV7-9|many|NA|TRBJ2-7
CASSLAAEQYF
TGTGCCAGCAGCTTAGCAGCCGAGCAGTACTTC
>TRBV28|many|TRBD1|TRBJ2-7
CASASGTGGVYEQYF
TGTGCCAGCGCGAGCGGGACAGGGGGTGTTTACGAGCAGTACTTC
>TRBV12-3/TRBV12-4|NA|NA|TRBJ1-1
CASSWGHRDTEAFF
TGTGCCAGCAGTTGGGGGCACAGGGACACTGAAGCTTTCTTT
>TRBV5-1|many|NA|TRBJ1-1
CASSLEGFLNTEAFF
TGCGCCAGCAGCTTGGAGGGGTTCTTGAACACTGAAGCTTTCTTT
>TRBV10-3|many|TRBD1|TRBJ1-5
CAISESTGSGNQPQHF
TGTGCCATCAGTGAGTCGACAGGGTCTGGCAATCAGCCCCAGCATTTT
>TRBV18|many|TRBD2|TRBJ2-5
CASSPPISGRETQYF
TGTGCCAGCTCACCACCGATTAGCGGGAGAGAGACCCAGTACTTC
>TRBV27|many|TRBD2|TRBJ2-1
CASKGPSGRVSYNEQFF
TGTGCCAGCAAGGGGCCTAGCGGGAGGGTTTCCTACAATGAGCAGTTCTTC
>TRBV2|many|NA|TRBJ2-1
CASYGRPYNEQFF
TGTGCCAGCTACGGGAGACCCTACAATGAGCAGTTCTTC
>TRBV7-9|many|TRBD1|TRBJ1-2
CASSWTGVYGYTF
TGTGCCAGCAGCTGGACAGGGGTCTATGGCTACACCTTC
>TRBV14|few|NA|TRBJ2-7
CASSPTISSSYEQYF
TGTGCCAGCAGTCCGACTATCTCTAGCTCCTACGAGCAGTACTTC
>TRBV15|few|NA|TRBJ2-3
CATGAADTQYF
TGTGCCACCGGAGCCGCAGATACGCAGTATTTT
>TRBV19|NA|NA|TRBJ1-2
CASSGAGYYGYTF
TGTGCCAGTTCAGGGGCTGGCTACTATGGCTACACCTTC
>TRBV5-1|many|TRBD2|TRBJ2-5
CASSLVAGGSETQYF
TGCGCCAGCAGCTTGGTAGCGGGAGGATCAGAGACCCAGTACTTC
>TRBV3-1|few|NA|TRBJ2-6
CASSPRHSGANVLTF
TGTGCCAGCAGCCCGAGGCACTCTGGGGCCAACGTCCTGACTTTC
>TRBV30|few|NA|TRBJ2-1
CAWSVLRVGEQFF
TGTGCCTGGAGTGTCCTTCGGGTGGGTGAGCAGTTCTTC
>TRBV27|many|NA|TRBJ1-4
CASTARGGAGPEKLFF
TGTGCCAGCACCGCACGCGGGGGCGCAGGGCCTGAAAAACTGTTTTTT
>TRBV18|many|NA|TRBJ2-4
CASSPGPHRAKNIQYF
TGTGCCAGCTCACCTGGGCCCCACCGGGCCAAAAACATTCAGTACTTC
>TRBV19|NA|TRBD1|TRBJ1-1
CASSIYGQDTEAFF
TGTGCCAGTAGTATCTATGGACAGGACACTGAAGCTTTCTTT
>TRBV28|many|NA|TRBJ1-2
CASSPSLYGYTF
TGTGCCAGCAGCCCTTCCCTCTATGGCTACACCTTC
>TRBV7-2|NA|TRBD2|TRBJ2-7
CASSLWASGSYEQYF
TGTGCCAGCAGCTTATGGGCTAGCGGGAGTTACGAGCAGTACTTC